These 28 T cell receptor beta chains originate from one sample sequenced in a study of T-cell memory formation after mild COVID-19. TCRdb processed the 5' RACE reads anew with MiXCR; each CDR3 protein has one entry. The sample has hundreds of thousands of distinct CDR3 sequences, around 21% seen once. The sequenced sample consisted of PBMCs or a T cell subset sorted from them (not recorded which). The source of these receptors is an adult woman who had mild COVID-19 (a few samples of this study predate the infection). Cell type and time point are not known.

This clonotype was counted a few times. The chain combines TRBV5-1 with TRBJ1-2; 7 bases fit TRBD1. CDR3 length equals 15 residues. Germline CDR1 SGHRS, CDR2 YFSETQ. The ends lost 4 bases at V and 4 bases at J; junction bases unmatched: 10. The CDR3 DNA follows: TGCGCCAGCAGCCCGTTGACAGGGATGGGCTATGGCTACACCTTC. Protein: CASSPLTGMGYGYTF.

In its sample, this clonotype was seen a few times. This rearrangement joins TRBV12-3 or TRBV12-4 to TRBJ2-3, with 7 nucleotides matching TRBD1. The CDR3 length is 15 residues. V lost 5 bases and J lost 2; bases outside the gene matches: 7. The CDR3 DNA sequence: TGTGCCAGCAGTCCCCCGACAGGGAACACAGATACGCAGTATTTT. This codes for CASSPPTGNTDTQYF.

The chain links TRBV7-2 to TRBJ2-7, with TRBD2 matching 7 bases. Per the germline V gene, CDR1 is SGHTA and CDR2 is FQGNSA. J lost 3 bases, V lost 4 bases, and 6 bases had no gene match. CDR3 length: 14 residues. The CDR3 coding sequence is TGTGCCAGCAGCTCGACGGGACTACGCTACGAGCAGTACTTC. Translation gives CASSSTGLRYEQYF.

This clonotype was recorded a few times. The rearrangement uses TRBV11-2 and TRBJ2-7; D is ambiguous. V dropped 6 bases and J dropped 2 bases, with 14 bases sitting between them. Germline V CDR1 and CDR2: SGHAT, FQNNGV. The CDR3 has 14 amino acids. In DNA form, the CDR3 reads TGTGCCAGCAGTTTCAACACCATTCCCTACGAGCAGTACTTC. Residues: CASSFNTIPYEQYF.

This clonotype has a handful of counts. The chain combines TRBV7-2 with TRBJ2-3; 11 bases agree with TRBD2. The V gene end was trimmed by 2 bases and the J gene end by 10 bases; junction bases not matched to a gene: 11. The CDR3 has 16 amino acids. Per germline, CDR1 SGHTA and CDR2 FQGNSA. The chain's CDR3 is CASSLTSGGSTVAQYF. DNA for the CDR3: TGTGCCAGCAGCTTAACTAGCGGGGGATCCACAGTTGCGCAGTATTTT.

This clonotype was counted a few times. For the CDR3, the DNA is TGCGCCAGCAGCTTGATGACCCAAGAGACCCAGTACTTC. It translates to CASSLMTQETQYF. This sequence joins TRBV5-1 and TRBJ2-5; D is unresolved. Trimming shortened V by 1 base and J by 1 base, and 5 bases separated the two germline ends. Per germline, CDR1 SGHRS and CDR2 YFSETQ. The CDR3 extends over 13 amino acids.

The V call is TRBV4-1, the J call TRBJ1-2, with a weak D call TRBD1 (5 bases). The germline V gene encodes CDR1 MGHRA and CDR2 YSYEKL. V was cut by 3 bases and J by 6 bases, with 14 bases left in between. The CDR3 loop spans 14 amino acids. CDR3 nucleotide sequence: TGCGCCAGCAGCCAGCCCGGGACGGGGCATGGCTACACCTTC. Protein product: CASSQPGTGHGYTF.

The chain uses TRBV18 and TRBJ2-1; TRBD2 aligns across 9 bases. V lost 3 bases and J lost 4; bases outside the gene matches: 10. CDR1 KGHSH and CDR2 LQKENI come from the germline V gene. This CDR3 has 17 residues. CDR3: CASSPDSFSGGYNEQFF. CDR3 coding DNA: TGTGCCAGCTCACCTGACTCTTTTAGCGGGGGATACAATGAGCAGTTCTTC.

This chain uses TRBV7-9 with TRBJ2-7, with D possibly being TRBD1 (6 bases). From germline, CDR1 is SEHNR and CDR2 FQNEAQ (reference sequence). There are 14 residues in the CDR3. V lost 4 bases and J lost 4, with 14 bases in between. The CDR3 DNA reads TGTGCCAGCAGCTCATGGGGGACATCTTACGAGCAGTACTTC. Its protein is CASSSWGTSYEQYF.

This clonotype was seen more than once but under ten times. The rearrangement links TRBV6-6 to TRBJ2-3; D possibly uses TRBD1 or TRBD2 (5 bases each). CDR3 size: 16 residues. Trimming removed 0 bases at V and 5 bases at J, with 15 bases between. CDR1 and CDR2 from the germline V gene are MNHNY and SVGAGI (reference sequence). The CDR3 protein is CASSYSEGRRLDTQYF. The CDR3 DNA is TGTGCCAGCAGTTACTCTGAGGGGCGCAGGTTAGATACGCAGTATTTT.

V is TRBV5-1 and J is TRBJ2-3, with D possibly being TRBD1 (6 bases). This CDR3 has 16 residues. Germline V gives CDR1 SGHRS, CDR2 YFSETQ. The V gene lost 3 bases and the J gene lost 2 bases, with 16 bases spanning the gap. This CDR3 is CASSSTGIGLTDTQYF. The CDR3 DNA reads TGCGCCAGCAGCTCAACAGGGATCGGGCTCACAGATACGCAGTATTTT. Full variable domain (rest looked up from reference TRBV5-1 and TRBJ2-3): KAGVTQTPRYLIKTRGQQVTLSCSPISGHRSVSWYQQTPGQGLQFLFEYFSETQRNKGNFPGRFSGRQFSNSRSEMNVSTLELGDSALYLCASSSTGIGLTDTQYFGPGTRLTVL.

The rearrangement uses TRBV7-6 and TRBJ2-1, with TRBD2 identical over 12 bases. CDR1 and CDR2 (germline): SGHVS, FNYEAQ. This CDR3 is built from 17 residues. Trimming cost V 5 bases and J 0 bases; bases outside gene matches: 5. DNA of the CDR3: TGTGCCAGCAGCAGCCGACTAGCGGGGGTCTCCTACAATGAGCAGTTCTTC. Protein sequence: CASSSRLAGVSYNEQFF. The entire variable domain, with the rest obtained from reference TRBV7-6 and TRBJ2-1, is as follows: GAGVSQSPRYKVTKRGQDVALRCDPISGHVSLYWYRQALGQGPEFLTYFNYEAQQDKSGLPNDRFSAERPEGSISTLTIQRTEQRDSAMYRCASSSRLAGVSYNEQFFGPGTRLTVL.

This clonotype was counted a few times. CDR3 loop: CASSLRGLYTGELFF. CDR3 sequence (DNA): TGTGCCAGCAGCTTGCGGGGCCTCTACACCGGGGAGCTGTTTTTT. The gene calls are TRBV5-6 and TRBJ2-2; D tentatively reads TRBD1 or TRBD2 (5 bases each). The germline gives CDR1 SGHDT, CDR2 YYEEEE. This CDR3 comprises 15 residues. The V and J ends lost 1 base and 3 bases respectively, with 10 bases between them. The full variable domain, its missing parts supplied by reference TRBV5-6 and TRBJ2-2, is DAGVTQSPTHLIKTRGQQVTLRCSPKSGHDTVSWYQQALGQGPQFIFQYYEEEERQRGNFPDRFSGHQFPNYSSELNVNALLLGDSALYLCASSLRGLYTGELFFGEGSRLTVL.

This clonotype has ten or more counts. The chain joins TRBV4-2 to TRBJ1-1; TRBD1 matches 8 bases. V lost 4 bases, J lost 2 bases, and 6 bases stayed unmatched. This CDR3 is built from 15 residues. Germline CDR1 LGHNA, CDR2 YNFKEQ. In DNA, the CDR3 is TGTGCCAGCAGCCCCCGGGACAGGCTTAACACTGAAGCTTTCTTT. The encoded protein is CASSPRDRLNTEAFF.

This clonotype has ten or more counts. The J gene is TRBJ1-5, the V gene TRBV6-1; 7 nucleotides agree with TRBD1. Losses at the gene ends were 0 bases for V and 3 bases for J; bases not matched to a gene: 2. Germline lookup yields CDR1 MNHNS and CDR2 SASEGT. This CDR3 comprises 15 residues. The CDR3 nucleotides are TGTGCCAGCAGTGAAGCCGGACAGGACAATCAGCCCCAGCATTTT. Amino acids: CASSEAGQDNQPQHF.

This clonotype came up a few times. CDR3 sequence (DNA): TGTGCCAGCAGTCAATGGGACAGCCAAGAGACCCAGTACTTC. It is translated as CASSQWDSQETQYF. This rearrangement joins TRBV12-3 or TRBV12-4 to TRBJ2-5; 7 positions match TRBD1. This CDR3 is 14 amino acids long. Germline trimming cut 5 bases from V and 1 base from J; bases unmatched to any gene: 4.

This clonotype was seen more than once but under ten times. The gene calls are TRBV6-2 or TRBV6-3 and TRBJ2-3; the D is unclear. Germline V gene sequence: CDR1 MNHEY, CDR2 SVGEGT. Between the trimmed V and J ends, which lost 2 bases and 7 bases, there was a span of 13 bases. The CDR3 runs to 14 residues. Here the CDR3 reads CASSYTGSSNTQYF. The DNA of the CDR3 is TGTGCCAGCAGTTACACCGGGTCTTCTAATACGCAGTATTTT.

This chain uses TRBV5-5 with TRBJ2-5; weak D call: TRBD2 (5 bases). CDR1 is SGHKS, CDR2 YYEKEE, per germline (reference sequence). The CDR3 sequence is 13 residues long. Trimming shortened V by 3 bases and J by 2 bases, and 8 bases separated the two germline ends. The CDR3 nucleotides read TGTGCCAGCAGCTCACTAGGACAAGAGACCCAGTACTTC. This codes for CASSSLGQETQYF. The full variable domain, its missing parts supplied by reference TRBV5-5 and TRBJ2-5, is DAGVTQSPTHLIKTRGQQVTLRCSPISGHKSVSWYQQVLGQGPQFIFQYYEKEERGRGNFPDRFSARQFPNYSSELNVNALLLGDSALYLCASSSLGQETQYFGPGTRLLVL.

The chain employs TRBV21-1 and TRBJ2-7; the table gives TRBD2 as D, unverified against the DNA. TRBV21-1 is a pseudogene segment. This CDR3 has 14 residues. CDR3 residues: CASSTKREHYEQYF. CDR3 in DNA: TGTGCCAGCAGTACTAAGCGGGAGCATTACGAGCAGTACTTC.

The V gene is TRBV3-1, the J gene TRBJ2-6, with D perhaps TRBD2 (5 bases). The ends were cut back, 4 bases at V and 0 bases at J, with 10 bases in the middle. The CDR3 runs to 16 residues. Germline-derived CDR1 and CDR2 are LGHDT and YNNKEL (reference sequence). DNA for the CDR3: TGTGCCAGCAGCCCCTCGGGGAACTCTGGGGCCAACGTCCTGACTTTC. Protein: CASSPSGNSGANVLTF.

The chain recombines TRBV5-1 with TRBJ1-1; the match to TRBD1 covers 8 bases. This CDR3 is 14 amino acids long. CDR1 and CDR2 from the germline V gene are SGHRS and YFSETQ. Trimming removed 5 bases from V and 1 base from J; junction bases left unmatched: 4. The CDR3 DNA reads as TGCGCCAGCAGACCTGGACAGGGGAACACTGAAGCTTTCTTT. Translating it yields CASRPGQGNTEAFF.

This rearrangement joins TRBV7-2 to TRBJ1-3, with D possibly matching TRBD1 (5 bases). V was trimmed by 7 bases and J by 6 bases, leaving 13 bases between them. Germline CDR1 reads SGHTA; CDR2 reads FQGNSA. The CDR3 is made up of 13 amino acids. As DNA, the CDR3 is TGTGCCAGCACGCGGGACTTTGTAAACACCATATATTTT. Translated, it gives CASTRDFVNTIYF.

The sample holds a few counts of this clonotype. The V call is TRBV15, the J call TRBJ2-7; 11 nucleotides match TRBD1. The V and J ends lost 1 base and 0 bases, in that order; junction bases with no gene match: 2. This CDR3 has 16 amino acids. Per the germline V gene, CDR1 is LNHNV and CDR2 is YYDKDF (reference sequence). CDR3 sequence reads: CATSRGTGGASYEQYF. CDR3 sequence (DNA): TGTGCCACCAGCAGAGGGACAGGGGGCGCCTCCTACGAGCAGTACTTC.

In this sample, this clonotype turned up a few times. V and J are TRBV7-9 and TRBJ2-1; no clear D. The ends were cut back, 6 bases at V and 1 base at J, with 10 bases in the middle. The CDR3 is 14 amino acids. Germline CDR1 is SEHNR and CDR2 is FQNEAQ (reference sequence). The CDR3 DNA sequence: TGTGCCAGCAGGCATCCGTTGTCCTACAATGAGCAGTTCTTC. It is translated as CASRHPLSYNEQFF. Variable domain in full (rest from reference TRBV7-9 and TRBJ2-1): DTGVSQNPRHKITKRGQNVTFRCDPISEHNRLYWYRQTLGQGPEFLTYFQNEAQLEKSRLLSDRFSAERPKGSFSTLEIQRTEQGDSAMYLCASRHPLSYNEQFFGPGTRLTVL.

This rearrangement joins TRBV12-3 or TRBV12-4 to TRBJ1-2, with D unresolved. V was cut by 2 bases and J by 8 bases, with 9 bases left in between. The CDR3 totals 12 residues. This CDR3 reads CASSLSSLGYTF. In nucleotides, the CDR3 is TGTGCCAGCAGTTTATCGTCGTTGGGCTACACCTTC.

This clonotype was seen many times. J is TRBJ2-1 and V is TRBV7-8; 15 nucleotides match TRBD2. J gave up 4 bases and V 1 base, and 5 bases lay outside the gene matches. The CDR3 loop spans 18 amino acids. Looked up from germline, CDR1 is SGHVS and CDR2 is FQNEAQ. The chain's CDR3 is CASSLGTSGGAVYNEQFF. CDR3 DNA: TGTGCCAGCAGCTTAGGGACTAGCGGGGGGGCCGTTTACAATGAGCAGTTCTTC.

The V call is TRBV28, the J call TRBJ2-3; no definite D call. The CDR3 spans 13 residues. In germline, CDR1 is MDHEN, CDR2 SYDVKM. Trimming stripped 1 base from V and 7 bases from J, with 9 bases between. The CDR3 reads CASSLSPVHTQYF. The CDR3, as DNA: TGTGCCAGCAGTTTATCGCCCGTTCATACGCAGTATTTT.

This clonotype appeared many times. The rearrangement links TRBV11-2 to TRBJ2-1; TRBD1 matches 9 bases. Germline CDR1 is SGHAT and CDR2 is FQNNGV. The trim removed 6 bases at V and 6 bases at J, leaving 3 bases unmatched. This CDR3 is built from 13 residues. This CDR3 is CASSLDRGNEQFF. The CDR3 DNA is TGTGCCAGCAGTTTGGACAGGGGCAATGAGCAGTTCTTC.